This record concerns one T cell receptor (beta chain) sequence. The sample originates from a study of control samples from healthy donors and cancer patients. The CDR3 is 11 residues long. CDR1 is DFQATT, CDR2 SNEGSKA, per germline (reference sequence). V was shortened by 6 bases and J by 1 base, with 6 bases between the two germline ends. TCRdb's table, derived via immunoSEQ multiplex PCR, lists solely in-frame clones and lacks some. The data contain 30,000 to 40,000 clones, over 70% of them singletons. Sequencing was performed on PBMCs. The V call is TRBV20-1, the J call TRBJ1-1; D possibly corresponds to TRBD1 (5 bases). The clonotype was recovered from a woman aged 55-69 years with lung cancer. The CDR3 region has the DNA TGCAGTGCAACAGGGAACACTGAAGCTTTCTTT. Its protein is CSATGNTEAFF.